This T cell receptor (beta chain) was identified in a study of T cell responses to AZD1222 COVID-19 vaccine. For this clone: As yet, its antigen is unknown.

Study-level points and caveats: Receipt of two AZD1222 doses was followed by a rise in Spike-specific TCR breadth and depth.

Produced via immunoSEQ multiplex PCR; TCRdb's table is partial and in-frame only. Here the sample spans approximately 93,000 clones, about 88% being singletons. V lost 6 bases and J lost 0; bases outside the gene matches: 8. Per germline, CDR1 SGHRS and CDR2 YFSETQ. There are 16 residues in the CDR3. V gene TRBV5-1 combines with J gene TRBJ1-1, with 10 positions matching TRBD1. The source of this sequence is an adult who received the AZD1222 COVID-19 vaccine. Sequences were derived from peripheral blood, sampled 28 days after the second AZD1222 dose. The CDR3 DNA reads as TGCGCCAGCAAAACCGGGACAGGGGTAATGAACACTGAAGCTTTCTTT. This codes for CASKTGTGVMNTEAFF.